Each of the 16 T cell receptor beta chains below was sequenced from the same sample in a study of tissue T cells after allogeneic stem cell transplantation (dated by TCRdb to the early 2020s). The sample's time point label, decoded: mouse harvest day 7 after allogeneic transplant. Each mouse graft consisted of 10^7 T-cell-depleted bone marrow cells plus 10^6 splenic CD5+ T cells and was given by tail vein injection. The library came from the immunoSEQ multiplex PCR assay. In its TCRdb copy, this immuneACCESS table keeps in-frame sequences only and misses some clones. Where compared with another copy, unresolved V genes explain less than half of these, and the others have no known cause. The sample has thousands of clones on record, about 53% of them singletons. The ten largest clones add up to 3.8% of the sample. Sequenced input: gut tissue. These TCRs come from a female BALB/c mouse given C57BL/6 T cells with graft-versus-host disease after an allogeneic hematopoietic cell transplant.

For this clone: Mouse gene names apply. Read coverage stops 1 residue before the CDR3 terminus; the germline J gene supplies the remainder. This chain connects TRBV1 to TRBJ2-7; TRBD2 agrees at 10 bases. After removal of 2 bases from V and 2 bases from J, the junction contained 3 bases not matched to a gene. CDR3 length equals 15 residues. Germline V gene sequence: CDR1 NSQYPW, CDR2 LRSPGD (reference sequence). The CDR3 loop reads CTCSATGTGAYEQYF. The covered CDR3 bases are TGCACCTGCAGTGCAACCGGGACTGGGGCCTATGAACAGTAC.

This clone was picked up a small number of times. Gene names are the mouse ones. The read stops 1 residue short of the end of the CDR3; the missing end is completed from the germline J gene. The chain employs TRBV13-2 and TRBJ1-4; tentative D call: TRBD1 (6 bases). CDR1 and CDR2 from the germline V gene are NNHNN and SYGAGS (reference sequence). Trimming pared 3 bases from V and 4 bases from J, leaving 10 bases between. The CDR3 sequence is 14 residues long. The CDR3 loop is CASGAGTINERLFF. The CDR3 DNA, read in part, is TGTGCCAGCGGTGCTGGGACAATCAACGAAAGATTATTT.

Comments on this clone: Gene labels here are mouse ones. The read halts 1 residue ahead of the CDR3 end, with the missing end drawn from the germline J gene. The chain links TRBV26 to TRBJ2-5; weak D call: TRBD1 (5 bases). Germline CDR1 is KGHPV and CDR2 is FQNQEV (reference sequence). This CDR3 comprises 12 residues. Trimming left V 4 bases short and J 6 bases short, with 8 bases between. The sequenced part of the CDR3 DNA is TGTGCCAGCAGTCCTCGACAGGACACCCAGTAC. Protein sequence: CASSPRQDTQY. The CDR3 reads in full as CASSPRQDTQYF.

This clone has more than one count but fewer than ten. Gene names are mouse gene names. The CDR3 end falls 1 residue outside the read, so it is completed with the germline J gene. The chain is built from TRBV17 and TRBJ2-7; maybe TRBD2 (7 bases). V gave up 3 bases and J gave up 0 bases, with 12 bases separating them. The CDR3 is 15 amino acids. Germline V lookup: CDR1 MNHDT, CDR2 YYDKIL. CDR3 sequence: CASSRGGWSSYEQYF. Partial CDR3 DNA: TGTGCTAGCAGTAGGGGGGGCTGGAGCTCCTATGAACAGTAC.

This clone was counted a single time. Its ends do not fully match the called genes, so a read error is possible. The gene symbols are mouse symbols. The CDR3 end lies 1 residue beyond the end of the read and is filled in from the germline J gene. The chain recombines TRBV26 with TRBJ2-4; D is unresolved. CDR1 is KGHPV, CDR2 FQNQEV, per germline (reference sequence). The CDR3 has 13 residues. CDR3 region: CASSQGSQSTLYF. The CDR3 bases that were read are TGTGCCAGCAGTCAGGGTAGTCAAAGCACCTTGTAC.

A remark on this clone: The gene symbols are mouse symbols. The read falls 1 residue short of the CDR3 end, and the missing part is taken from the germline J gene. The chain has TRBV26 and TRBJ1-4, with D hard to call. The CDR3 contains 14 residues. Trimming removed 2 bases at V and 0 bases at J, with 4 bases between. Germline CDR1 and CDR2: KGHPV and FQNQEV (reference sequence). The CDR3 protein is CASSLGVSNERLFF. The sequenced CDR3 bases are TGTGCCAGCAGTCTGGGAGTTTCCAACGAAAGATTATTT.

To note about this clone: Gene names are mouse gene names. The missing CDR3 end, 1 residue past where the read stops, is filled in from the germline J gene. J is TRBJ2-4 and V is TRBV26; D may be TRBD1 (6 bases). V lost 0 bases and J lost 4, with 11 bases in between. Germline CDR1 and CDR2: KGHPV and FQNQEV (reference sequence). The CDR3 sequence is 15 residues long. The part of the CDR3 DNA that was read is TGTGCCAGCAGTCTGTCTCCCGGGACAAAAAACACCTTGTAC. Translating gives CASSLSPGTKNTLY. The complete CDR3 reads CASSLSPGTKNTLYF.

This clone has a handful of counts. The germline and genes are mouse ones. The missing CDR3 end, 1 residue past where the read stops, is filled in from the germline J gene. The rearrangement uses TRBV29 and TRBJ2-1; TRBD1 matches at 8 bases. From germline, CDR1 is MSHET and CDR2 SYDVDS. The ends lost 5 bases at V and 3 bases at J; junction bases unmatched: 3. This CDR3 has 14 amino acids. The CDR3 bases that were read are TGTGCTAGCAGTCTTGGACAGGGCTATGCTGAGCAGTTC. Translated, it gives CASSLGQGYAEQF. The whole CDR3 region reads CASSLGQGYAEQFF.

Concerning this clone: Mouse gene names apply. The read finishes 1 residue shy of the CDR3 end, and the germline J gene is used to complete it. V is TRBV3 and J is TRBJ2-4; D is unresolved. Germline values: CDR1 SNHLY, CDR2 FYNGKV (reference sequence). The CDR3 runs to 14 residues. The V end lost 5 bases, the J end lost 0 bases, and 9 bases lay between the germline ends. The CDR3: CASSPSQSQNTLYF. The CDR3 bases that were read are TGTGCCAGCAGCCCCTCCCAGAGTCAAAACACCTTGTAC.

This clone was counted only a few times. These gene names are mouse names. The read finishes 1 residue shy of the CDR3 end, and the germline J gene is used to complete it. The V gene is TRBV3, the J gene TRBJ2-1; D not resolved. Trimming removed 3 bases from V and 1 base from J, with 7 bases in between. Germline V gene lookup returns CDR1 SNHLY and CDR2 FYNGKV (reference sequence). The CDR3 has 14 amino acids. CDR3 DNA (partial): TGTGCCAGCAGCTTTTCCAGAAACTATGCTGAGCAGTTC. The encoded protein is CASSFSRNYAEQF. The whole CDR3 region reads CASSFSRNYAEQFF.

There are a few counts of this clone. Genes here carry mouse names. The read ends 1 residue before the CDR3 terminus; that terminus is restored from the germline J gene. V gene TRBV26 combines with J gene TRBJ2-3; 9 bases map to TRBD1. Per germline, CDR1 KGHPV and CDR2 FQNQEV (reference sequence). V shed 3 bases and J 0 bases; nucleotides not matched to a gene: 4. CDR3 length: 16 amino acids. Incomplete CDR3 DNA: TGTGCCAGCAGTCTCGGGACAGGGTCTAGTGCAGAAACGCTGTAT. Translated, it gives CASSLGTGSSAETLY. The full CDR3 protein reads CASSLGTGSSAETLYF. The full variable domain, in which reference TRBV26 and TRBJ2-3 provide the parts outside the CDR3, is NSKVIQTPRYLVKGQGQKAKMRCIPEKGHPVVFWYQQNKNNEFKFLINFQNQEVLQQIDMTEKRFSAECPSNSPCSLEIQSSEAGDSALYLCASSLGTGSSAETLYFGSGTRLTVL.

As to this clone: The junction departs from the called germline gene at one end, perhaps through a read error. Gene names are mouse gene names. The read falls 1 residue short of the CDR3 end, and the missing part is taken from the germline J gene. This sample includes further DNA sequences coding for the same CDR3. The V and J genes are TRBV3 and TRBJ1-4; 10 bases are shared with TRBD1. Germline-derived CDR1 and CDR2 are SNHLY and FYNGKV (reference sequence). The CDR3 is 15 residues long. CDR3 DNA (partial): TGTGCCAGCAGCTCGGGACAGGGGACCAATGAAAGATTATTT. Its protein product is CASSSGQGTNERLF. In full, the CDR3 is CASSSGQGTNERLFF.

Remarks on this clone: Germline and genes: mouse. The read terminates 1 residue before the CDR3 end, so the remaining end is supplied by the germline J gene. The V gene is TRBV4, the J gene TRBJ1-5; 9 bases match TRBD1. The CDR3 covers 13 residues. The V gene's germline CDR1 is LGHDT and CDR2 YNNKQL (reference sequence). With V trimmed by 4 bases and J by 9 bases, 4 bases remained unmatched. The sequenced CDR3 bases are TGTGCCAGCAGCTCGGGACAGGGAGTGGCTCCGCTT. Encoded protein: CASSSGQGVAPL. The full CDR3 protein reads CASSSGQGVAPLF.

This clone was found a few times. Gene names follow the mouse nomenclature. The read finishes 1 residue shy of the CDR3 end, and the germline J gene is used to complete it. This sequence joins TRBV3 and TRBJ1-2; D remains unclear. CDR3 length: 13 amino acids. V lost 1 base to trimming and J lost 1 base, with 4 bases between them. Germline-derived CDR1 and CDR2 are SNHLY and FYNGKV (reference sequence). Partial CDR3 DNA: TGTGCCAGCAGCTTAGGGAGAAACTCCGACTACACC. Translating gives CASSLGRNSDYT. The whole CDR3 region reads CASSLGRNSDYTF.

In this sample, this clone turned up a few times. Each gene name is a mouse one. The CDR3 goes on 1 residue after the read ends, and that part is filled in from the germline J gene. The chain recombines TRBV13-1 with TRBJ2-3; D gene uncertain. The CDR3 consists of 15 residues. Germline CDR1 and CDR2: NSHNY and SYGAGN. Trimming took off 0 bases at V and 0 bases at J, with 8 bases between the two ends. CDR3 DNA, as far as it was read: TGTGCCAGCAGTGATGGGTGGGTTAGTGCAGAAACGCTGTAT. Translation gives CASSDGWVSAETLY. The full CDR3 protein is CASSDGWVSAETLYF.

Of note for this clone: Here the gene names and germline are mouse. The read comes to an end 1 residue before the CDR3 does, leaving the germline J gene to fill in the end. The rearrangement uses TRBV20 and TRBJ1-5; 11 bases are a match to TRBD1. CDR1 and CDR2 (germline): GFQATS, STVNSAI. The CDR3 totals 13 residues. Losses at the gene ends were 1 base for V and 9 bases for J; bases not matched to a gene: 2. The CDR3 here is CGARGTGGLAPLF. The CDR3 DNA, read in part, is TGTGGTGCTAGGGGGACAGGGGGCCTGGCTCCGCTT.